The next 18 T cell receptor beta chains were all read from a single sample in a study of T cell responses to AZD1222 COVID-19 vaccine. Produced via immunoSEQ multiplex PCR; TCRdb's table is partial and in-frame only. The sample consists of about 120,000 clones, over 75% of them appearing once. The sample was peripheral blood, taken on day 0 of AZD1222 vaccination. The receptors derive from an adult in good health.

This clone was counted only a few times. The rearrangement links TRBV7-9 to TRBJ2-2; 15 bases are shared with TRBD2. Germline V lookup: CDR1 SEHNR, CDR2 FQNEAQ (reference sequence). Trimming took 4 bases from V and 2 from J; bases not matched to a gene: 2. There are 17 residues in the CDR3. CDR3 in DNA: TGTGCCAGCAGCTCGGGACTAGCGGGAGGTAACACCGGGGAGCTGTTTTTT. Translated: CASSSGLAGGNTGELFF.

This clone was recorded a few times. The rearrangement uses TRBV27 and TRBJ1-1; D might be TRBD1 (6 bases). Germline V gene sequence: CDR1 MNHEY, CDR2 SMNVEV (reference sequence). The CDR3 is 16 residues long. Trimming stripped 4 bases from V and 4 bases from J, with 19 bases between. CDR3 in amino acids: CASSYRVIGGFTEAFF. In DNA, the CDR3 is TGTGCCAGCAGTTACAGGGTGATAGGGGGGTTCACTGAAGCTTTCTTT.

The DNA of the CDR3 is TGCACCAGCAGCCTCTCCAAGTCTGGACAGGGGTTACTAGGCAATCAGCCCCAGCATTTT. Translated, it gives CTSSLSKSGQGLLGNQPQHF. V usage is TRBV1 and J usage is TRBJ1-5; no DNA check was done on the table's D call, TRBD1. TRBV1 corresponds to a pseudogene. The CDR3 sequence is 20 residues long.

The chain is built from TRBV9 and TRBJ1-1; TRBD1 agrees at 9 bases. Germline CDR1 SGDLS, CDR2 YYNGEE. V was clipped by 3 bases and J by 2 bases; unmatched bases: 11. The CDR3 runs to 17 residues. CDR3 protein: CASSAYTGGRLNTEAFF. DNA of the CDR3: TGTGCCAGCAGCGCCTATACAGGGGGCCGATTAAACACTGAAGCTTTCTTT.

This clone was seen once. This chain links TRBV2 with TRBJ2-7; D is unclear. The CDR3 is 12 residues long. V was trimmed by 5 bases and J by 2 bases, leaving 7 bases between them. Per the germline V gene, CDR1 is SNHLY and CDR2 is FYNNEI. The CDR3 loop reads CASSPTTYEQYF. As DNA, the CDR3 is TGTGCCAGCAGTCCAACAACCTACGAGCAGTACTTC.

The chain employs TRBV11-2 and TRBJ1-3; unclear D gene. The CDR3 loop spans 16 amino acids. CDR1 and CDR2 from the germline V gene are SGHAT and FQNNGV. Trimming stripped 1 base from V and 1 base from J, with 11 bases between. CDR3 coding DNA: TGTGCCAGCAGCTTAGTGACCGAGGCGTCTGGAAACACCATATATTTT. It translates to CASSLVTEASGNTIYF. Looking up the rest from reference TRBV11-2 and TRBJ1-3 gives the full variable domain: EAGVAQSPRYKIIEKRQSVAFWCNPISGHATLYWYQQILGQGPKLLIQFQNNGVVDDSQLPKDRFSAERLKGVDSTLKIQPAKLEDSAVYLCASSLVTEASGNTIYFGEGSWLTVV.

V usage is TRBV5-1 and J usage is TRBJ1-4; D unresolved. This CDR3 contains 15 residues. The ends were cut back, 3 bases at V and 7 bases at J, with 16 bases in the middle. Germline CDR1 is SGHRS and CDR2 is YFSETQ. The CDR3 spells CASSSGPEGGEKLFF. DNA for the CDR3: TGCGCCAGCAGCTCAGGCCCGGAGGGTGGTGAAAAACTGTTTTTT.

This chain's CDR3 is CASSQVLTGHRQPQHF. The CDR3 DNA sequence: TGCGCCAGCAGCCAAGTTTTGACAGGGCACCGGCAGCCCCAGCATTTT. V usage is TRBV4-1 and J usage is TRBJ1-5; 7 nucleotides match TRBD1. V dropped 1 base and J dropped 7; count of bases not matched to a gene: 10. Germline-derived CDR1 and CDR2 are MGHRA and YSYEKL. The CDR3 is 16 residues long.

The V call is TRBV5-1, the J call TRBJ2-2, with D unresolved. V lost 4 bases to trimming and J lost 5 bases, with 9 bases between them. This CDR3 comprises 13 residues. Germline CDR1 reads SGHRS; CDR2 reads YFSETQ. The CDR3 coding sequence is TGCGCCAGCAGCACCCAGAGGACCGGGGAGCTGTTTTTT. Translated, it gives CASSTQRTGELFF.

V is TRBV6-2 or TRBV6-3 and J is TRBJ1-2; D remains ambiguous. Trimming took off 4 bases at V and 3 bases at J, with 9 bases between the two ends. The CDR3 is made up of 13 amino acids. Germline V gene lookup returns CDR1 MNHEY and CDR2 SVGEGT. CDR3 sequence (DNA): TGTGCCAGCAGTTTTGTGGAAGACTATGGCTACACCTTC. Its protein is CASSFVEDYGYTF.

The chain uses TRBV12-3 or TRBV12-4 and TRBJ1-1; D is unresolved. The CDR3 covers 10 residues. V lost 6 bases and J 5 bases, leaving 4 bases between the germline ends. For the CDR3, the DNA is TGTGCCAGCAGGCTGACTGAAGCTTTCTTT. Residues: CASRLTEAFF.

The CDR3 DNA reads TGTGCCAGCTCGACTAGCGGGGCCCAAGAGACCCAGTACTTC. Encoded protein: CASSTSGAQETQYF. The chain links TRBV6-5 to TRBJ2-5; TRBD2 matches 11 bases. J was trimmed by 1 base and V by 8 bases; bases with no gene match: 3. The CDR3 is made up of 14 amino acids. CDR1 is MNHEY and CDR2 is SVGAGI in the germline V gene.

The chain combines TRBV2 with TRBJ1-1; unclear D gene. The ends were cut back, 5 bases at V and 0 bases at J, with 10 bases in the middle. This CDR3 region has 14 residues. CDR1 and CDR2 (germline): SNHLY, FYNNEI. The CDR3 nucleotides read TGTGCCAGCAGTTCCCGGGTTCTGAACACTGAAGCTTTCTTT. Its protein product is CASSSRVLNTEAFF.

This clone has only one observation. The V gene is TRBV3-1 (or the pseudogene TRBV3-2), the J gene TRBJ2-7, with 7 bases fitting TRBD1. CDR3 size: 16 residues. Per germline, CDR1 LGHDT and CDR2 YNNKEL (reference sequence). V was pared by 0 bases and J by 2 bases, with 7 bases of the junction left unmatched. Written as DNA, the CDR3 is TGTGCCAGCAGCCAAGAACAGGGGTCTCAAGCCTACGAGCAGTACTTC. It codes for CASSQEQGSQAYEQYF.

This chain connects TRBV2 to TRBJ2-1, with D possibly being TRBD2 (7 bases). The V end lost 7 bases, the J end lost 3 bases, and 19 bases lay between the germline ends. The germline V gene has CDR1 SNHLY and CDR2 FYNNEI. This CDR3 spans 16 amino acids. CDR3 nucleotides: TGTGCCAGCACCTCGGAGTCGGGGGGCTTCTACAATGAGCAGTTCTTC. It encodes CASTSESGGFYNEQFF.

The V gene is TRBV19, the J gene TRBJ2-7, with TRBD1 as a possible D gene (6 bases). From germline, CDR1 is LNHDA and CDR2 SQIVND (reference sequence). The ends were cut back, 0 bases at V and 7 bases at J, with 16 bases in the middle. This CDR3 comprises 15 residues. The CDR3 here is CASSIDPYRVTEQYF. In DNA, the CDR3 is TGTGCCAGTAGTATAGATCCGTACAGGGTCACAGAGCAGTACTTC.

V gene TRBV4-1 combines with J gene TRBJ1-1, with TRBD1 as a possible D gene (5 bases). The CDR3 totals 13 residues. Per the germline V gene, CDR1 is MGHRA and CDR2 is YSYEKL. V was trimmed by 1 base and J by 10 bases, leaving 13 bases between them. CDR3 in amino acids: CASSQAGGTGAFF. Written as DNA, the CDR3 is TGCGCCAGCAGCCAAGCCGGGGGGACCGGAGCTTTCTTT.

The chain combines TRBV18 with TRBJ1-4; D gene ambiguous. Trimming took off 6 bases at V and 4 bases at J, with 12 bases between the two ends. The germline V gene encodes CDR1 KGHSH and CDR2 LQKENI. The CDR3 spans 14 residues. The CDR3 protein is CASSVRALNEKLFF. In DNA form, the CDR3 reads TGTGCCAGCTCGGTCCGGGCCCTTAATGAAAAACTGTTTTTT.